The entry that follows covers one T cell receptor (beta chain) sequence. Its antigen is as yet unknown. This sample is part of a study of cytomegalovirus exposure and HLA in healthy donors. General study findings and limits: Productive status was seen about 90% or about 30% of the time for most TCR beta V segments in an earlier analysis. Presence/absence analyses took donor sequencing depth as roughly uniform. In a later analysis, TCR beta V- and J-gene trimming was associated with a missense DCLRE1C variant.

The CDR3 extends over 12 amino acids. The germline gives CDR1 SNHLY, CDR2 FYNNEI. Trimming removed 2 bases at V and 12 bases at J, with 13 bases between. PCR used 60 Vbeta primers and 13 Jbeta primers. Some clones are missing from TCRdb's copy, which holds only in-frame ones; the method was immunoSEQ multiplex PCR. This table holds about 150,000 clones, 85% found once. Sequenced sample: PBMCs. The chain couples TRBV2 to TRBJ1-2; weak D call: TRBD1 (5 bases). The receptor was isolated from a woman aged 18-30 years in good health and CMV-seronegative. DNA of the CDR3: TGTGCCAGCAGTGAAAGCGGCAGGGAGGACACCTTC. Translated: CASSESGREDTF.